These 6 T cell receptor beta chains originate from one sample sequenced in a study of blood T cells in healthy people across ages (dated by TCRdb to between 2014 and 2016). Library construction relied on 5' RACE. TCRdb names Illumina HiSeq 2500 as the instrument used. A second about 7 to 12 cycle PCR used a sample-barcoded 5' primer and a J-beta primer mix. TCRdb reprocessed the public reads (quality trimming at Q25 with fastp, clone calling with MiXCR) and kept in-frame beta chains. All rows with the same CDR3 protein become a single entry with the most common DNA and genes. Counted in this sample were 1.6 million or so distinct CDR3 sequences; about 31% of them appeared once. The top ten clonotypes cover roughly 10% of the sample. The source material was blood. These receptors all stem from a woman under 40 in good health.

DNA for the CDR3: TGTGCCAGCAGCCTGGGGCAGGTTAGCTGCGAGCAGTACTTC. The encoded protein is CASSLGQVSCEQYF. This sequence joins TRBV14 and TRBJ2-5; TRBD1 is a possible D gene (5 bases). The end of the DNA fits TRBJ2-7 better, so the J call may be wrong. The CDR3 is 14 amino acids. Germline CDR1 is SGHDN and CDR2 is FVKESK.

The chain is built from TRBV7-3 and TRBJ2-4; maybe TRBD1 (5 bases). The assigned J gene may be wrong: the sequence end matches TRBJ2-7 better. Germline values: CDR1 SGHTA, CDR2 FQGTGA. The CDR3 sequence is 15 residues long. The chain's CDR3 is CASSISPRQPYEQYF. In DNA form, the CDR3 reads TGTGCCAGCAGCATCTCCCCGAGACAGCCCTACGAGCAGTACTTC.

This clonotype was counted many times. The chain joins TRBV20-1 to TRBJ2-5, with D perhaps matching TRBD1 or TRBD2 (5 bases each). The CDR3 covers 18 residues. Deletions cut 0 bases from V and 1 base from J, with 21 bases between. Germline V CDR1 and CDR2: DFQATT, SNEGSKA (reference sequence). CDR3 bases: TGCAGTGCTAGAGATTTAATGGTAGCCCGAGGGGCCCAAGAGACCCAGTACTTC. Amino acid sequence: CSARDLMVARGAQETQYF.

The chain links TRBV29-1 to TRBJ2-3; possible D gene TRBD2, 5 bases. The CDR3 loop spans 14 amino acids. Per germline, CDR1 SQVTM and CDR2 ANQGSEA. The CDR3 DNA sequence: TGCAGGACCGAAAGTGCGGGCTCCCCAGATACGCAGTATTTT. Protein: CRTESAGSPDTQYF.

The table lists this clonotype with a few counts. This chain joins TRBV3-1 and TRBJ1-1, with D unclear. Trimming cost V 0 bases and J 4 bases, with 9 bases left between them. The CDR3 loop spans 14 amino acids. CDR1 and CDR2 from the germline V gene are LGHDT and YNNKEL (reference sequence). The CDR3 DNA reads as TGTGCCAGCAGCCAAGAGAGGCGGCGCACTGAAGCTTTCTTT. Protein sequence: CASSQERRRTEAFF.

The chain joins TRBV28 to TRBJ1-2; D is uncertain. The germline V and J ends were trimmed by 4 bases and 3 bases, with 12 bases remaining between them. The CDR3 has 14 residues. Germline V CDR1 and CDR2: MDHEN, SYDVKM. In DNA, the CDR3 is TGTGCCAGCAGTTCCCCAGGCCGGGACTATGGCTACACCTTC. Its protein is CASSSPGRDYGYTF.